These 25 T cell receptor beta chains were all obtained from the same sample, sequenced in a study of cytomegalovirus exposure and HLA in healthy donors. Researchers ran the PCR with 60 Vbeta and 13 Jbeta primers. Assay used: immunoSEQ multiplex PCR; TCRdb lists only in-frame clones, some missing. The data contain 150,000 to 200,000 clones, about 88% of them singletons. Material: PBMCs. These receptors came from a woman between 18 and 29 years old in good health and CMV-seronegative.

The chain links TRBV18 to TRBJ1-6; D is unclear. The CDR3 length is 13 residues. Germline V gene lookup returns CDR1 KGHSH and CDR2 LQKENI. V lost 2 bases to trimming and J lost 7 bases, with 6 bases between them. This CDR3 is CASSPGPNSPLHF. The CDR3 DNA reads as TGTGCCAGCTCACCAGGGCCCAATTCACCCCTCCACTTT.

Here the CDR3 DNA reads TGTGCCAGCAGCTCAGGGGGCGCATTCCTGGAGACCCAGTACTTC. This encodes CASSSGGAFLETQYF. J is TRBJ2-5 and V is TRBV7-2; 8 bases map to TRBD1. J was trimmed by 5 bases and V by 4 bases; bases with no gene match: 9. The CDR3 is 15 amino acids. Germline V gene lookup returns CDR1 SGHTA and CDR2 FQGNSA.

This clone was picked up one time. The chain has TRBV11-2 and TRBJ2-7, with D unclear. The ends were cut back, 1 base at V and 0 bases at J, with 7 bases in the middle. The CDR3 totals 14 residues. Germline assignment: CDR1 SGHAT and CDR2 FQNNGV. The CDR3 DNA sequence: TGTGCCAGCAGCTTAGCTTTGAGCTCCTACGAGCAGTACTTC. Its protein is CASSLALSSYEQYF.

The chain is built from TRBV7-6 and TRBJ2-5, with a possible D match to TRBD2 (6 bases). The end of the DNA is better explained by TRBJ2-7, so the J call may be wrong. CDR1 and CDR2 (germline): SGHVS, FNYEAQ. The CDR3 is 16 residues long. CDR3 protein: CASSPSPRASDYEQYF. CDR3 nucleotide sequence: TGTGCCAGCAGCCCCTCACCGCGGGCTAGCGACTACGAGCAGTACTTC.

The chain employs TRBV20-1 and TRBJ1-1; D is undetermined. CDR3 length: 9 amino acids. Trimming took off 6 bases at V and 6 bases at J, with 5 bases between the two ends. Germline-derived CDR1 and CDR2 are DFQATT and SNEGSKA (reference sequence). CDR3 in amino acids: CSARAEAFF. DNA of the CDR3: TGCAGTGCCCGTGCTGAAGCTTTCTTT.

The chain couples TRBV27 to TRBJ1-2; 10 positions match TRBD1. With 7 bases clipped from V and 7 bases from J, the junction kept 12 bases outside the gene matches. The CDR3 totals 15 residues. The germline gives CDR1 MNHEY, CDR2 SMNVEV (reference sequence). CDR3 coding DNA: TGTGCCAGCACATTCGACCCGGACAGGGGGATTGGCTACACCTTC. Amino acid sequence: CASTFDPDRGIGYTF.

The chain combines TRBV30 with TRBJ2-3, with D possibly TRBD2 on 7 matching bases. Germline V gene lookup returns CDR1 GTSNPN and CDR2 SVGIG (reference sequence). The ends were cut back, 4 bases at V and 4 bases at J, with 15 bases in the middle. The CDR3 runs to 14 residues. For the CDR3, the DNA is TGTGCCTGGACCCGGGGGGCCGACGCAGATACGCAGTATTTT. Translation: CAWTRGADADTQYF.

The rearrangement uses TRBV27 and TRBJ1-1, with D perhaps matching TRBD1 (6 bases). V shed 0 bases and J shed 3 bases, with 11 bases lying between them. The V gene's germline CDR1 is MNHEY and CDR2 SMNVEV (reference sequence). The CDR3 spans 15 residues. CDR3 loop: CASSLSGTLYTEAFF. In DNA form, the CDR3 reads TGTGCCAGCAGTTTATCGGGGACACTATACACTGAAGCTTTCTTT.

V and J are TRBV27 and TRBJ2-7, with unresolved D. V lost 3 bases, J lost 2 bases, and 11 bases lay in between. The germline CDR1 and CDR2 sequences are MNHEY and SMNVEV (reference sequence). This CDR3 has 14 residues. CDR3 sequence reads: CASSLSASTYEQYF. For the CDR3, the DNA is TGTGCCAGCAGTTTGTCCGCAAGCACCTACGAGCAGTACTTC.

The chain carries TRBV28 and TRBJ2-5; TRBD2 might be the D (7 bases). The germline gives CDR1 MDHEN, CDR2 SYDVKM. Between the trimmed V and J ends, which lost 5 bases and 5 bases, there was a span of 18 bases. The CDR3 runs 15 residues. CDR3 residues: CASSQGVGGQETQYF. As DNA, the CDR3 is TGTGCCAGCAGTCAGGGAGTGGGGGGGCAGGAGACCCAGTACTTC. Looking up the rest from reference TRBV28 and TRBJ2-5 gives the full variable domain: DVKVTQSSRYLVKRTGEKVFLECVQDMDHENMFWYRQDPGLGLRLIYFSYDVKMKEKGDIPEGYSVSREKKERFSLILESASTNQTSMYLCASSQGVGGQETQYFGPGTRLLVL.

V gene TRBV2 combines with J gene TRBJ2-7, with 7 bases aligning to TRBD1. Germline CDR1 reads SNHLY; CDR2 reads FYNNEI. The CDR3 totals 16 residues. J was trimmed by 3 bases and V by 3 bases; bases with no gene match: 11. The CDR3 is CASSEAPGQLIYEQYF. For the CDR3, the DNA is TGTGCCAGCAGTGAGGCCCCGGGACAGCTTATCTACGAGCAGTACTTC.

V gene TRBV6-1 combines with J gene TRBJ2-5, with TRBD2 matching 10 bases. V was clipped by 3 bases and J by 5 bases; unmatched bases: 9. CDR3 length equals 16 residues. Germline CDR1 reads MNHNS; CDR2 reads SASEGT. This CDR3 reads CASSEPLAGGWETQYF. The CDR3 DNA reads TGTGCCAGCAGTGAGCCTTTAGCGGGGGGTTGGGAGACCCAGTACTTC.

Regarding this clone: At one end the junction does not follow the germline gene, possibly because of a read error. The rearrangement uses TRBV6-1 and TRBJ2-5, with a weak D call TRBD2 (6 bases). Matching the DNA end better, TRBJ2-7 makes the J call doubtful. Germline CDR1 is MNHNS and CDR2 is SASEGT. The CDR3 consists of 14 residues. As DNA, the CDR3 is TGTGCCAGCAGGGGAGGTTTCACCTCCGACGAGCAGTACTTC. Its translation: CASRGGFTSDEQYF.

This chain's CDR3 is CAIRLGLRADGGYTF. The CDR3 region has the DNA TGTGCCATCAGACTCGGCCTCAGGGCCGATGGGGGCTACACCTTC. The V call is TRBV10-3, the J call TRBJ1-2; maybe TRBD1 (5 bases). The CDR3 sequence is 15 residues long. Germline V CDR1 and CDR2: ENHRY, SYGVKD. Trimming stripped 6 bases from V and 8 bases from J, with 22 bases between.

The chain links TRBV27 to TRBJ2-1; D call uncertain. The germline CDR1 and CDR2 sequences are MNHEY and SMNVEV (reference sequence). The V end was cut by 2 bases, the J end by 3 bases, with 17 bases between. CDR3 size: 17 residues. For the CDR3, the DNA is TGTGCCAGCAGTTTAAGGCAGGCTACGCTCAGCTACAATGAGCAGTTCTTC. Its translation: CASSLRQATLSYNEQFF.

This chain uses TRBV15 with TRBJ2-7; no definite D call. The V and J ends lost 1 base and 0 bases respectively, with 13 bases between them. CDR3 length: 16 amino acids. Germline-derived CDR1 and CDR2 are LNHNV and YYDKDF (reference sequence). The CDR3 protein is CATSRGLTEGSYEQYF. The CDR3 DNA follows: TGTGCCACCAGCAGAGGGTTAACAGAAGGCTCCTACGAGCAGTACTTC.

The chain uses TRBV13 and TRBJ1-2; TRBD1 is a possible D gene (5 bases). The CDR3 loop spans 15 amino acids. With 0 bases removed from V and 0 bases from J, the gap between germline ends came to 8 bases. Germline loops: CDR1 PRHDT, CDR2 FYEKMQ (reference sequence). CDR3 amino acids: CASSLGAGTNYGYTF. The CDR3 nucleotides read TGTGCCAGCAGCTTAGGTGCAGGGACTAACTATGGCTACACCTTC.

V is TRBV30 and J is TRBJ2-7, with a possible D match to TRBD1 (6 bases). This CDR3 contains 15 residues. Trimming removed 4 bases from V and 0 bases from J, with 16 bases in between. Looked up from germline, CDR1 is GTSNPN and CDR2 is SVGIG (reference sequence). CDR3 loop: CAWIKKDSISYEQYF. DNA of the CDR3: TGTGCCTGGATTAAAAAGGACAGCATCTCCTACGAGCAGTACTTC.

V and J are TRBV19 and TRBJ2-1; 13 nucleotides line up with TRBD2. CDR1 is LNHDA and CDR2 is SQIVND in the germline V gene (reference sequence). There are 13 residues in the CDR3. Unmatched junction bases numbered 5, after V lost 2 bases and J lost 16 bases. The CDR3 region is CASSIRLAGGQFF. As DNA, the CDR3 is TGTGCCAGTAGTATAAGACTAGCGGGAGGACAATTCTTC. Variable domain in full (rest from reference TRBV19 and TRBJ2-1): DGGITQSPKYLFRKEGQNVTLSCEQNLNHDAMYWYRQDPGQGLRLIYYSQIVNDFQKGDIAEGYSVSREKKESFPLTVTSAQKNPTAFYLCASSIRLAGGQFFGPGTRLTVL.

This clone has just a few counts. The rearrangement joins TRBV6-1 to TRBJ2-2; 8 bases map to TRBD2. This CDR3 comprises 15 residues. The junction had 6 bases not matched to a gene; V was cut back by 6 bases and J by 3 bases. The germline V gene has CDR1 MNHNS and CDR2 SASEGT. Written as DNA, the CDR3 is TGTGCCAGCAGGACCCTGGGACTAGACACCGGGGAGCTGTTTTTT. It encodes CASRTLGLDTGELFF.

The V and J genes are TRBV9 and TRBJ1-2; TRBD1 matches at 7 bases. Germline assignment: CDR1 SGDLS and CDR2 YYNGEE. The CDR3 has 13 amino acids. J was trimmed by 6 bases and V by 3 bases; bases with no gene match: 5. CDR3: CASSAGTEDGYTF. CDR3 nucleotides: TGTGCCAGCAGCGCCGGGACAGAGGATGGCTACACCTTC.

The V gene is TRBV19, the J gene TRBJ2-7, with D possibly matching TRBD1 (5 bases). The CDR3 length is 14 residues. The V gene's germline CDR1 is LNHDA and CDR2 SQIVND (reference sequence). Trimming pared 4 bases from V and 3 bases from J, leaving 13 bases between. CDR3 sequence (DNA): TGTGCCAGTAGTAGGGCAGGGTCCATCTACGAGCAGTACTTC. Translated, it gives CASSRAGSIYEQYF.

The count of this clone is one. The chain employs TRBV19 and TRBJ2-6; D gene ambiguous. Trimming shortened V by 4 bases and J by 0 bases, and 16 bases separated the two germline ends. Germline assignment: CDR1 LNHDA and CDR2 SQIVND (reference sequence). The CDR3 extends over 18 amino acids. CDR3 protein: CASSSINQRLSGANVLTF. DNA of the CDR3: TGTGCCAGTAGTAGCATAAATCAGCGCCTCTCTGGGGCCAACGTCCTGACTTTC. Supplemented by reference TRBV19 and TRBJ2-6, the full variable domain reads DGGITQSPKYLFRKEGQNVTLSCEQNLNHDAMYWYRQDPGQGLRLIYYSQIVNDFQKGDIAEGYSVSREKKESFPLTVTSAQKNPTAFYLCASSSINQRLSGANVLTFGAGSRLTVL.

The chain has TRBV11-3 and TRBJ2-3; 11 bases map to TRBD2. CDR3 length equals 15 residues. J was trimmed by 2 bases and V by 4 bases; bases with no gene match: 2. CDR1 and CDR2 (germline): SGHNT, YENEEA. CDR3 DNA sequence: TGTGCCAGCAGCTCGGGACTAGCGGACACAGATACGCAGTATTTT. This codes for CASSSGLADTDTQYF.

The chain is built from TRBV13 and TRBJ2-4; perhaps TRBD1 as D (5 bases). The germline V and J ends were trimmed by 0 bases and 4 bases, with 7 bases remaining between them. CDR3 size: 14 residues. Germline V gene data show CDR1 as PRHDT and CDR2 as FYEKMQ (reference sequence). As DNA, the CDR3 is TGTGCCAGCAGCTTAGGGGACACAAAAAACATTCAGTACTTC. It is translated as CASSLGDTKNIQYF.